The next 18 T cell receptor beta chains were all read from a single sample in a study of cytomegalovirus exposure and HLA in healthy donors. The PCR had 60 Vbeta and 13 Jbeta primers. Clones were sequenced by immunoSEQ multiplex PCR, and TCRdb holds only the in-frame ones, with some missing. The sample contains about 140,000 clones, 70% to 80% of which appear only once. Sequencing input: PBMCs. These receptors came from a woman in her thirties or forties in good health and CMV-seronegative.

The chain uses TRBV7-2 and TRBJ2-7; 8 nucleotides align to TRBD1. The CDR3 covers 14 residues. CDR1 and CDR2 (germline): SGHTA, FQGNSA. Losses at the gene ends were 4 bases for V and 6 bases for J; bases not matched to a gene: 8. CDR3 sequence: CASSSWTGPGEQYF. DNA of the CDR3: TGTGCCAGCAGCTCTTGGACAGGGCCGGGCGAGCAGTACTTC.

This clone came up once. The rearrangement links TRBV6-5 to TRBJ1-3; D may be TRBD1 (6 bases). Per the germline V gene, CDR1 is MNHEY and CDR2 is SVGAGI. V dropped 6 bases and J dropped 0 bases, with 9 bases sitting between them. This CDR3 has 14 residues. DNA of the CDR3: TGTGCCAGCAGGCCGACAGGCTCTGGAAACACCATATATTTT. Translation gives CASRPTGSGNTIYF.

V gene TRBV30 combines with J gene TRBJ1-1, with D possibly matching TRBD1 (5 bases). The CDR3 is 14 amino acids. Trimming took 1 base from V and 5 from J, leaving 14 bases between them. Germline V lookup: CDR1 GTSNPN, CDR2 SVGIG (reference sequence). The CDR3 loop is CAWSELTVGTEAFF. CDR3 coding DNA: TGTGCCTGGAGTGAATTGACAGTGGGGACTGAAGCTTTCTTT.

CDR3 in amino acids: CAWSVGAYEQYF. In DNA, the CDR3 is TGTGCCTGGAGTGTAGGAGCTTACGAGCAGTACTTC. The gene calls are TRBV30 and TRBJ2-7; D is ambiguous. This CDR3 contains 12 residues. The germline gives CDR1 GTSNPN, CDR2 SVGIG (reference sequence). The germline V and J ends were trimmed by 0 bases and 4 bases, with 7 bases remaining between them. The full variable domain, with the rest looked up from reference TRBV30 and TRBJ2-7, is SQTIHQWPATLVQPVGSPLSLECTVEGTSNPNLYWYRQAAGRGLQLLFYSVGIGQISSEVPQNLSASRPQDRQFILSSKKLLLSDSGFYLCAWSVGAYEQYFGPGTRLTVT.

This chain connects TRBV27 to TRBJ1-2, with D possibly being TRBD1 (5 bases). The CDR3 has 13 residues. CDR1 and CDR2 from the germline V gene are MNHEY and SMNVEV (reference sequence). V was trimmed by 2 bases and J by 7 bases, leaving 11 bases between them. The CDR3 spells CASSLGIGAGYTF. CDR3 in DNA: TGTGCCAGCAGTTTAGGAATAGGGGCTGGCTACACCTTC.

The chain carries TRBV4-1 and TRBJ1-1, with D hard to call. Per the germline V gene, CDR1 is MGHRA and CDR2 is YSYEKL. The V end was cut by 4 bases, the J end by 1 base, with 7 bases between. The CDR3 totals 13 residues. The CDR3 is CASSPTQNTEAFF. CDR3 nucleotides: TGCGCCAGCAGCCCGACACAGAACACTGAAGCTTTCTTT.

The J gene is TRBJ1-1, the V gene TRBV28; TRBD1 is a possible D gene (6 bases). This CDR3 has 13 amino acids. Trimming took off 5 bases at V and 2 bases at J, with 9 bases between the two ends. Germline-derived CDR1 and CDR2 are MDHEN and SYDVKM. The CDR3 DNA sequence: TGTGCCAGCAGTCTGGACAGTAACACTGAAGCTTTCTTT. This codes for CASSLDSNTEAFF. The variable domain in full, completed from reference TRBV28 and TRBJ1-1, reads DVKVTQSSRYLVKRTGEKVFLECVQDMDHENMFWYRQDPGLGLRLIYFSYDVKMKEKGDIPEGYSVSREKKERFSLILESASTNQTSMYLCASSLDSNTEAFFGQGTRLTVV.

This chain connects TRBV18 to TRBJ2-5; D not certain. The CDR3 is made up of 12 amino acids. V lost 2 bases to trimming and J lost 4 bases, with 5 bases between them. Germline assignment: CDR1 KGHSH and CDR2 LQKENI. The CDR3 DNA reads TGTGCCAGCTCACCAAGAGGAGAGACCCAGTACTTC. This codes for CASSPRGETQYF. The whole variable domain, remainder taken from reference TRBV18 and TRBJ2-5, is NAGVMQNPRHLVRRRGQEARLRCSPMKGHSHVYWYRQLPEEGLKFMVYLQKENIIDESGMPKERFSAEFPKEGPSILRIQQVVRGDSAAYFCASSPRGETQYFGPGTRLLVL.

The V gene is TRBV25-1, the J gene TRBJ1-1; D not certain. Trimming took 8 bases from V and 0 from J, leaving 10 bases between them. The CDR3 extends over 13 amino acids. Germline V gene sequence: CDR1 MGHDK, CDR2 SYGVNS. The CDR3 sequence: CASQENMNTEAFF. The CDR3 region has the DNA TGTGCCAGCCAAGAGAATATGAACACTGAAGCTTTCTTT.

This clone showed up just a few times. At one of its ends the junction is not consistent with the germline gene, which may arise from a read error. The chain joins TRBV7-7 to TRBJ2-6; TRBD1 might be the D (5 bases). The CDR3 is 13 amino acids. Germline CDR1 is SSHAT and CDR2 is FNYEAQ (reference sequence). The CDR3 reads CASSLAGANGLTF. CDR3 in DNA: TGTGCTAGCAGCTTGGCTGGGGCCAACGGCCTGACTTTC.

V is TRBV4-1 and J is TRBJ1-5; D gene uncertain. The CDR3 length is 14 residues. The V end was cut by 2 bases, the J end by 0 bases, with 5 bases between. The germline CDR1 and CDR2 sequences are MGHRA and YSYEKL. The CDR3 sequence is CASSQFYSNQPQHF. The CDR3 DNA reads TGCGCCAGCAGCCAATTCTATAGCAATCAGCCCCAGCATTTT.

The chain recombines TRBV6-4 with TRBJ2-1, with D hard to call. V lost 7 bases and J 10 bases, leaving 8 bases between the germline ends. There are 10 residues in the CDR3. Per germline, CDR1 MRHNA and CDR2 SNTAGT. Written as DNA, the CDR3 is TGTGCCAGCAAGAATCGGGAGCAGTTCTTC. Encoded protein: CASKNREQFF.

CDR3 in amino acids: CAWSVVGANTEAFF. For the CDR3, the DNA is TGTGCCTGGAGTGTGGTAGGGGCGAACACTGAAGCTTTCTTT. The chain joins TRBV30 to TRBJ1-1, with a tentative D call TRBD1 (5 bases). Germline CDR1 and CDR2: GTSNPN and SVGIG (reference sequence). V lost 0 bases to trimming and J lost 1 base, with 9 bases between them. CDR3 size: 14 residues.

The chain uses TRBV7-2 and TRBJ1-1; 10 bases match TRBD1. The CDR3 length is 14 residues. Unmatched junction bases numbered 3, after V lost 4 bases and J lost 4 bases. Germline lookup yields CDR1 SGHTA and CDR2 FQGNSA. CDR3 amino acids: CASSSTGGSTEAFF. The CDR3 DNA is TGTGCCAGCAGCTCGACAGGGGGCTCCACTGAAGCTTTCTTT. The entire variable domain, with the rest obtained from reference TRBV7-2 and TRBJ1-1, is as follows: GAGVSQSPSNKVTEKGKDVELRCDPISGHTALYWYRQSLGQGLEFLIYFQGNSAPDKSGLPSDRFSAERTGGSVSTLTIQRTQQEDSAVYLCASSSTGGSTEAFFGQGTRLTVV.

V is TRBV7-2 and J is TRBJ2-5; maybe TRBD2 (6 bases). From germline, CDR1 is SGHTA and CDR2 FQGNSA. The CDR3 is 14 amino acids. Trimming left V 1 base short and J 4 bases short, with 10 bases between. DNA for the CDR3: TGTGCCAGCAGCTTAGTCCGGGGAGGAGAGACCCAGTACTTC. Amino acids: CASSLVRGGETQYF.

The V call is TRBV7-9, the J call TRBJ1-1; TRBD1 might be the D (5 bases). Trimming took 4 bases from V and 1 from J, leaving 16 bases between them. Germline CDR1 reads SEHNR; CDR2 reads FQNEAQ (reference sequence). CDR3 length equals 16 residues. The CDR3 DNA reads TGTGCCAGCAGCTCTTCCTGGGTGGGGCCGAACACTGAAGCTTTCTTT. Amino acids: CASSSSWVGPNTEAFF.

V usage is TRBV12-5 and J usage is TRBJ1-2; the D is unclear. Per germline, CDR1 LGHNT and CDR2 FRNRAP. V was trimmed by 0 bases and J by 2 bases, leaving 7 bases between them. This CDR3 is built from 14 residues. The CDR3 loop reads CASGLVRGNYGYTF. CDR3 coding DNA: TGTGCTAGTGGTTTGGTACGAGGGAACTATGGCTACACCTTC. Combining the CDR3 with reference TRBV12-5 and TRBJ1-2 gives the whole variable domain DARVTQTPRHKVTEMGQEVTMRCQPILGHNTVFWYRQTMMQGLELLAYFRNRAPLDDSGMPKDRFSAEMPDATLATLKIQPSEPRDSAVYFCASGLVRGNYGYTFGSGTRLTVV.

The J gene is TRBJ2-1, the V gene TRBV6-6, with D perhaps TRBD1 (5 bases). Trimming took off 5 bases at V and 9 bases at J, with 8 bases between the two ends. The CDR3 is 11 residues long. The germline V gene encodes CDR1 MNHNY and CDR2 SVGAGI (reference sequence). The CDR3 DNA reads as TGTGCCAGCAGTAGGGGAAGTGAGCAGTTCTTC. Residues: CASSRGSEQFF.